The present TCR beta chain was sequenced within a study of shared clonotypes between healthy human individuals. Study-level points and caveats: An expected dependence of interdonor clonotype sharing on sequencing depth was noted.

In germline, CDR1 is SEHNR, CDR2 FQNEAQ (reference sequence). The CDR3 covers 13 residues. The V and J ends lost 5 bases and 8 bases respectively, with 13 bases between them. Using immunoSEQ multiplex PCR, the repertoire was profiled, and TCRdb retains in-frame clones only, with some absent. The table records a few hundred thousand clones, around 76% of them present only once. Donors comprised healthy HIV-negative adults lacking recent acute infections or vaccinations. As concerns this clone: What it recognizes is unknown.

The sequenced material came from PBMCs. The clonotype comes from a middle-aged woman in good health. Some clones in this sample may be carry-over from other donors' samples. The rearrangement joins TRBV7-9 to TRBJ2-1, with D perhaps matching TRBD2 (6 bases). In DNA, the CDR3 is TGTGCCAGCAGCCCAGCTAGCGCCCATGAGCAGTTCTTC. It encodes CASSPASAHEQFF. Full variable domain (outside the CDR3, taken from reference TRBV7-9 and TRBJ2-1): DTGVSQNPRHKITKRGQNVTFRCDPISEHNRLYWYRQTLGQGPEFLTYFQNEAQLEKSRLLSDRFSAERPKGSFSTLEIQRTEQGDSAMYLCASSPASAHEQFFGPGTRLTVL.